Listed here are 25 T cell receptor beta chains from one sample, sequenced in a study of CD8 T cells in Susac syndrome (dated by TCRdb to between 2017 and 2020). The method behind the library was the immunoSEQ multiplex PCR assay. RNA was extracted using the RNeasy kit, and roughly 0.5 to 1 ug of the RNA was reverse transcribed with random hexamers. TCRdb reworked the public reads: Q25 trimming with fastp, MiXCR clone assembly, productive beta chains retained. Entries are consolidated by CDR3 protein sequence, retaining the most common genes and DNA. Counted in this sample were 100,000 or so distinct CDR3 sequences; about nine tenths of them appeared once. The top ten constitute around 0.12% of the sample. Material for sequencing was CD8+ T cells from PBMCs. Source of these receptors: a human donor in good health.

The CDR3 nucleotides are TGTGCCAGCAGCGAGCGACTAGCGGGAGGCTACAATGAGCAGTTCTTC. Amino acids: CASSERLAGGYNEQFF. The gene calls are TRBV9 and TRBJ2-1; 13 bases line up with TRBD2. This CDR3 has 16 residues. Per germline, CDR1 SGDLS and CDR2 YYNGEE. V was pared by 3 bases and J by 3 bases, with 3 bases of the junction left unmatched.

This chain connects TRBV7-2 to TRBJ2-5; D possibly corresponds to TRBD2 (7 bases). Trimming shortened V by 4 bases and J by 4 bases, and 19 bases separated the two germline ends. The CDR3 is made up of 16 amino acids. The germline V gene encodes CDR1 SGHTA and CDR2 FQGNSA. CDR3 protein: CASSSRGRGGPETQYF. Written as DNA, the CDR3 is TGTGCCAGCAGCTCCAGGGGTAGGGGGGGCCCAGAGACCCAGTACTTC. Based on the CDR3 plus reference TRBV7-2 and TRBJ2-5, the full variable domain is GAGVSQSPSNKVTEKGKDVELRCDPISGHTALYWYRQSLGQGLEFLIYFQGNSAPDKSGLPSDRFSAERTGGSVSTLTIQRTQQEDSAVYLCASSSRGRGGPETQYFGPGTRLLVL.

This chain links TRBV19 with TRBJ2-7; 7 bases are a match to TRBD2. The CDR3 extends over 15 amino acids. V shed 1 base, J shed 4 bases, and the junction held 7 bases outside the gene matches. CDR1 and CDR2 (germline): LNHDA, SQIVND (reference sequence). In DNA form, the CDR3 reads TGTGCCAGTAGTATAGCGTCGGCTAGCGGATACGAGCAGTACTTC. Its protein is CASSIASASGYEQYF.

The chain couples TRBV20-1 to TRBJ1-5; D is unresolved. Trimming removed 0 bases from V and 1 base from J, with 4 bases in between. The CDR3 extends over 13 amino acids. Germline V gives CDR1 DFQATT, CDR2 SNEGSKA (reference sequence). As DNA, the CDR3 is TGCAGTGCTAGAGAGCGGAGCAATCAGCCCCAGCATTTT. This sequence encodes CSARERSNQPQHF.

This chain connects TRBV9 to TRBJ1-2; 10 bases align to TRBD1. Germline CDR1 and CDR2: SGDLS and YYNGEE. Trimming cost V 2 bases and J 4 bases; bases outside gene matches: 2. The CDR3 runs to 14 residues. The DNA for the CDR3 is TGTGCCAGCAGCGTTCGACAGGGGGCCTATGGCTACACCTTC. It encodes CASSVRQGAYGYTF.

This chain links TRBV7-2 with TRBJ1-4; D possibly corresponds to TRBD1 (6 bases). V lost 5 bases and J lost 6, with 13 bases in between. CDR1 is SGHTA and CDR2 is FQGNSA in the germline V gene. The length of the CDR3 is 14 residues. This CDR3 is CASSPGTPHEKLFF. The DNA of the CDR3 is TGTGCCAGCAGCCCCGGGACACCTCATGAAAAACTGTTTTTT.

The chain has TRBV7-9 and TRBJ2-7; no clear D gene. CDR3 length: 13 amino acids. Germline loops: CDR1 SEHNR, CDR2 FQNEAQ (reference sequence). Trimming shortened V by 1 base and J by 5 bases, and 9 bases separated the two germline ends. The CDR3 region is CASSLGATNEQYF. CDR3 in DNA: TGTGCCAGCAGCTTAGGGGCAACCAACGAGCAGTACTTC.

This chain joins TRBV6-1 and TRBJ2-7; the match to TRBD2 covers 8 bases. The CDR3 loop spans 15 amino acids. With V trimmed by 4 bases and J by 5 bases, 10 bases remained unmatched. Germline CDR1 and CDR2: MNHNS and SASEGT. CDR3 nucleotide sequence: TGTGCCAGCAGTGCCCCGGGGGGGGCAGGGGACGAGCAGTACTTC. It translates to CASSAPGGAGDEQYF.

This CDR3 is CASSFTGGPYGYTF. The CDR3 DNA is TGTGCCAGCAGCTTTACGGGGGGACCCTATGGCTACACCTTC. The genes are TRBV5-5 and TRBJ1-2, with TRBD1 as a possible D gene (5 bases). In germline, CDR1 is SGHKS, CDR2 YYEKEE (reference sequence). V was trimmed by 2 bases and J by 4 bases, leaving 12 bases between them. The CDR3 runs to 14 residues. Full variable domain (remainder filled in from reference TRBV5-5 and TRBJ1-2): DAGVTQSPTHLIKTRGQQVTLRCSPISGHKSVSWYQQVLGQGPQFIFQYYEKEERGRGNFPDRFSARQFPNYSSELNVNALLLGDSALYLCASSFTGGPYGYTFGSGTRLTVV.

V is TRBV18 and J is TRBJ2-7; D is uncertain. Germline V gene sequence: CDR1 KGHSH, CDR2 LQKENI. This CDR3 has 13 amino acids. Deletions cut 3 bases from V and 5 bases from J, with 11 bases between. The DNA of the CDR3 is TGTGCCAGCTCACCGGGTTTCAAGAACGAGCAGTACTTC. Translation gives CASSPGFKNEQYF.

The CDR3 DNA is TGTGCCAGCAGCCAAGTAGGGGGGCGGGAGCTGTTTTTT. This codes for CASSQVGGRELFF. The chain joins TRBV4-2 to TRBJ2-2; the D call may be TRBD1 or TRBD2 (6 bases each). The CDR3 contains 13 residues. The V end lost 1 base, the J end lost 9 bases, and 9 bases lay between the germline ends. The germline V gene has CDR1 LGHNA and CDR2 YNFKEQ.

This chain connects TRBV12-3 or TRBV12-4 to TRBJ1-5, with no clear D. The CDR3 covers 14 residues. Trimming pared 7 bases from V and 3 bases from J, leaving 13 bases between. CDR3 nucleotide sequence: TGTGCCAGCAACTTAGGGTCACTCAATCAGCCCCAGCATTTT. Residues: CASNLGSLNQPQHF.

V is TRBV29-1 and J is TRBJ2-3; D gene uncertain. Trimming pared 0 bases from V and 0 bases from J, leaving 7 bases between. This CDR3 has 14 amino acids. The germline CDR1 and CDR2 sequences are SQVTM and ANQGSEA. The CDR3 protein is CSVEEVTSTDTQYF. CDR3 nucleotides: TGCAGCGTTGAAGAAGTGACTAGCACAGATACGCAGTATTTT.

V usage is TRBV5-5 and J usage is TRBJ2-3; D is ambiguous. Germline values: CDR1 SGHKS, CDR2 YYEKEE (reference sequence). Trimming took 3 bases from V and 0 from J, leaving 8 bases between them. This CDR3 spans 14 amino acids. CDR3 coding DNA: TGTGCCAGCAGCTGGGTGCCTAGCACAGATACGCAGTATTTT. Protein: CASSWVPSTDTQYF.

This sequence joins TRBV4-2 and TRBJ2-1; D gene uncertain. The germline V gene has CDR1 LGHNA and CDR2 YNFKEQ. The V end was cut by 0 bases, the J end by 0 bases, with 9 bases between. CDR3 length: 16 amino acids. CDR3 sequence: CASSQEARSSYNEQFF. The CDR3 nucleotides are TGTGCCAGCAGCCAAGAGGCGAGGAGCTCCTACAATGAGCAGTTCTTC.

The V and J genes are TRBV6-2 or TRBV6-3 and TRBJ2-3; perhaps TRBD2 as D (6 bases). The CDR3 is 17 amino acids. V was shortened by 4 bases and J by 4 bases, with 21 bases between the two germline ends. In germline, CDR1 is MNHEY, CDR2 SVGEGT. The CDR3 DNA reads as TGTGCCAGCAGTTTTCTTCTCGGGGGATTGGTCGCAGATACGCAGTATTTT. It is translated as CASSFLLGGLVADTQYF.

The chain couples TRBV28 to TRBJ1-4, with D possibly TRBD1 on 5 matching bases. The germline CDR1 and CDR2 sequences are MDHEN and SYDVKM. The CDR3 is 16 residues long. Deletions cut 2 bases from V and 0 bases from J, with 10 bases between. The CDR3 nucleotides are TGTGCCAGCAGTTTAGCTGAGACAGCAACTAATGAAAAACTGTTTTTT. Amino acid sequence: CASSLAETATNEKLFF.

V and J are TRBV19 and TRBJ1-6; TRBD1 agrees at 8 bases. The CDR3 contains 15 residues. Unmatched junction bases numbered 9, after V lost 7 bases and J lost 7 bases. Germline V gene lookup returns CDR1 LNHDA and CDR2 SQIVND (reference sequence). CDR3 DNA sequence: TGTGCCAGTACCCCGGACAGGGTTAAGAATTCACCCCTCCACTTT. It encodes CASTPDRVKNSPLHF.

The chain is built from TRBV6-2 or TRBV6-3 and TRBJ2-7; D is undetermined. V gave up 1 base and J gave up 5 bases, with 6 bases separating them. Germline-derived CDR1 and CDR2 are MNHEY and SVGEGT. This CDR3 is built from 12 residues. The CDR3 nucleotides read TGTGCCAGCAGTTACTGGCAAAACGAGCAGTACTTC. The encoded protein is CASSYWQNEQYF.

V gene TRBV7-9 combines with J gene TRBJ1-2; D uncertain. Germline V gene sequence: CDR1 SEHNR, CDR2 FQNEAQ (reference sequence). The CDR3 is 12 residues long. The ends were cut back, 8 bases at V and 4 bases at J, with 11 bases in the middle. The CDR3 sequence is CASGETVYGYTF. The CDR3 DNA reads TGTGCCAGCGGGGAAACCGTCTATGGCTACACCTTC. Filled out from reference TRBV7-9 and TRBJ1-2, the complete variable domain reads DTGVSQNPRHKITKRGQNVTFRCDPISEHNRLYWYRQTLGQGPEFLTYFQNEAQLEKSRLLSDRFSAERPKGSFSTLEIQRTEQGDSAMYLCASGETVYGYTFGSGTRLTVV.

The chain couples TRBV3-1 to TRBJ2-7; 12 positions agree with TRBD1. The V gene's germline CDR1 is LGHDT and CDR2 YNNKEL (reference sequence). The CDR3 consists of 16 residues. The junction had 7 bases not matched to a gene; V was cut back by 1 base and J by 6 bases. The CDR3 sequence: CASSQVPGTGGAEQYF. DNA for the CDR3: TGTGCCAGCAGCCAAGTTCCCGGGACAGGGGGCGCCGAGCAGTACTTC.

V gene TRBV6-5 combines with J gene TRBJ2-7; possibly TRBD1 for D (6 bases). From germline, CDR1 is MNHEY and CDR2 SVGAGI. The CDR3 is 14 amino acids. The germline V and J ends were trimmed by 8 bases and 0 bases, with 14 bases remaining between them. CDR3 bases: TGTGCCAGCTCTAGGGGACATAGCTCCTACGAGCAGTACTTC. This gives the protein CASSRGHSSYEQYF.

The chain couples TRBV29-1 to TRBJ2-7; D might be TRBD2 (5 bases). CDR3 length: 13 amino acids. Germline loops: CDR1 SQVTM, CDR2 ANQGSEA. V dropped 5 bases and J dropped 3 bases, with 14 bases sitting between them. The CDR3 DNA follows: TGCAGCGTTTCCTTGCGAGGGAACTACGAGCAGTACTTC. Residues: CSVSLRGNYEQYF.

This sequence joins TRBV24-1 and TRBJ1-1, with TRBD1 identical over 7 bases. J gave up 4 bases and V 4 bases, and 8 bases lay outside the gene matches. This CDR3 is built from 15 residues. The V gene's germline CDR1 is KGHDR and CDR2 SFDVKD. CDR3 nucleotide sequence: TGTGCCACCAGTGAGAGGGGGCCCCTGGGCACTGAAGCTTTCTTT. Amino acid sequence: CATSERGPLGTEAFF.

This sequence joins TRBV5-8 and TRBJ1-2; 8 nucleotides line up with TRBD1. CDR1 is SGHTS and CDR2 is YDEGEE in the germline V gene. The V gene end was trimmed by 4 bases and the J gene end by 0 bases; junction bases not matched to a gene: 5. The CDR3 is made up of 15 amino acids. CDR3: CASSPGTGANYGYTF. CDR3 nucleotides: TGTGCCAGCAGCCCCGGGACAGGCGCTAACTATGGCTACACCTTC.